Included here is one T cell receptor beta chain sequence, with context. These data originate in a study of blood T cell repertoires in COVID-19. How the authors handled the data: Amplification of reference gene primers was used by the study to estimate nucleated cell counts. Only in-frame clones appear in the TCRdb table, and some are missing; sequencing was by immunoSEQ multiplex PCR. V, J and clone size were drawn from that table, and D and trimming were deduced from the DNA. The sample contains a few hundred thousand clones, approximately 90% of which appear only once. The germline V gene encodes CDR1 SGDLS and CDR2 YYNGEE. There are 17 residues in the CDR3. V lost 3 bases to trimming and J lost 1 base, with 17 bases between them.

The chain uses TRBV9 and TRBJ1-3; TRBD1 might be the D (6 bases). The receptor was derived from a man aged 30 to 39 who had recovered from COVID-19. Material: PBMCs or T cells enriched from blood (not recorded which). The CDR3 sequence is CASSAKIWDISGNTIYF. CDR3 DNA sequence: TGTGCCAGCAGCGCTAAAATATGGGACATTTCTGGAAACACCATATATTTT.